This T cell receptor beta chain is drawn from a study of T cells in Graves' hyperthyroidism and ophthalmopathy. Unmatched junction bases numbered 7, after V lost 5 bases and J lost 6 bases. There are 15 residues in the CDR3. Germline loops: CDR1 LNHDA, CDR2 SQIVND (reference sequence). Authors of the study amplified TCR beta CDR3 regions from RNA transcripts. TCR CDR3 underwent first-round RT-PCR with the HTBI primer set. TCRdb reanalysed the multiplex PCR reads using MiXCR and keeps one entry per CDR3 protein. The sample includes about 200,000 distinct CDR3 sequences, less than 20% seen only once; the top ten take around 48%. Patients aged 18 to 65 had newly diagnosed hyperthyroidism of under 2 months' duration.

The rearrangement links TRBV19 to TRBJ1-4; TRBD1 aligns across 9 bases. Sequencing used blood. The clonotype was recovered from a woman in her 50s with Graves' hyperthyroidism. CDR3: CASSVGTGWDEKLFF. CDR3 coding DNA: TGTGCCAGTAGTGTGGGGACAGGGTGGGATGAAAAACTGTTTTTT.